These 8 T cell receptor beta chains originate from one sample sequenced in a study of CD8 T cells in ankylosing spondylitis. TCRdb re-derived calls from the 5' RACE reads in MiXCR, one entry per CDR3 protein. This table holds just over 350,000 distinct CDR3 sequences, approximately 20% found once. The sequencing sample was made of blood, either unsorted or a sorted T cell fraction (not recorded which). These TCRs come from a male donor with ankylosing spondylitis or in good health (not recorded which).

This clonotype was picked up a small number of times. The rearrangement links TRBV27 to TRBJ2-6; no definite D call. The germline V gene has CDR1 MNHEY and CDR2 SMNVEV (reference sequence). This CDR3 spans 16 amino acids. V shed 5 bases and J shed 4 bases, with 15 bases lying between them. The CDR3 here is CASSSDGSLGANVLTF. The CDR3 DNA reads TGTGCCAGCAGTAGCGACGGGTCCCTCGGGGCCAACGTCCTGACTTTC.

This clonotype was seen ten or more times. This chain uses TRBV12-3 or TRBV12-4 with TRBJ2-1; 11 bases match TRBD2. J was trimmed by 7 bases and V by 3 bases; bases with no gene match: 5. The CDR3 extends over 15 amino acids. The CDR3 nucleotides read TGTGCCAGCAGTTTTAGCGGGGGGGCGAGGAATGAGCAGTTCTTC. Its protein product is CASSFSGGARNEQFF.

This clonotype was observed a few times. The CDR3 bases are TGTGCCAGCAGCTTAGGTCGCCCTAGCGGGGGCCGGGAGGATGAGCAGTTCTTC. Amino acid sequence: CASSLGRPSGGREDEQFF. V usage is TRBV11-2 and J usage is TRBJ2-1, with 10 bases fitting TRBD2. Looked up from germline, CDR1 is SGHAT and CDR2 is FQNNGV. The CDR3 is made up of 18 amino acids. V lost 1 base, J lost 8 bases, and 14 bases stayed unmatched.

In its sample, this clonotype was seen a few times. J is TRBJ2-3 and V is TRBV29-1; tentatively, D is TRBD1 (5 bases). CDR3 length: 14 amino acids. CDR1 is SQVTM and CDR2 is ANQGSEA in the germline V gene. Between the trimmed V and J ends, which lost 6 bases and 2 bases, there was a span of 15 bases. CDR3 residues: CSVTGLAPTDTQYF. In DNA, the CDR3 is TGCAGCGTAACAGGTTTGGCCCCCACAGATACGCAGTATTTT.

This clonotype was counted a few times. This chain uses TRBV7-2 with TRBJ2-7; possibly TRBD2 for D (5 bases). The CDR3 sequence is 15 residues long. Germline V CDR1 and CDR2: SGHTA, FQGNSA. Deletions cut 4 bases from V and 2 bases from J, with 15 bases between. The DNA of the CDR3 is TGTGCCAGCAGCTACCCCCAGAGGGAAACCTACGAGCAGTACTTC. Its translation: CASSYPQRETYEQYF.

Many counts were recorded for this clonotype. V and J are TRBV12-3 or TRBV12-4 and TRBJ2-7, with D tentatively TRBD1 or TRBD2 (6 bases each). This CDR3 spans 14 amino acids. The ends were cut back, 5 bases at V and 4 bases at J, with 15 bases in the middle. The CDR3 protein is CASSPATGRYEQYF. The CDR3 nucleotides read TGTGCCAGCAGTCCTGCTACAGGGAGGTACGAGCAGTACTTC.

V usage is TRBV4-1 and J usage is TRBJ2-1, with 9 bases fitting TRBD2. V was pared by 0 bases and J by 4 bases, with 4 bases of the junction left unmatched. Per the germline V gene, CDR1 is MGHRA and CDR2 is YSYEKL. There are 16 residues in the CDR3. The DNA of the CDR3 is TGCGCCAGCAGCCAAGATGCCGGACTAGCGTACAATGAGCAGTTCTTC. Translation gives CASSQDAGLAYNEQFF.

The sample holds a few counts of this clonotype. The J gene is TRBJ2-7, the V gene TRBV6-5, with D possibly being TRBD1 or TRBD2 (5 bases each). V was cut by 0 bases and J by 3 bases, with 24 bases left in between. CDR3 length: 19 residues. The germline V gene encodes CDR1 MNHEY and CDR2 SVGAGI. DNA of the CDR3: TGTGCCAGCAGTTACTCGATAGACCCGAGGGGTGGTAAACTCTACGAGCAGTACTTC. Translation: CASSYSIDPRGGKLYEQYF.